This passage covers 19 T cell receptor beta chains from one sample sequenced in a study of blood T cell repertoires in COVID-19. Some clones are missing from TCRdb's copy, which holds only in-frame ones; the method was immunoSEQ multiplex PCR. Of 330,000 or so clones listed, more than 90% were seen once; the top ten hold less than 20%. Sequenced: PBMCs or T cells enriched from blood (not recorded which). These receptor sequences come from a woman aged 30 to 39 who had recovered from COVID-19.

This chain connects TRBV27 to TRBJ1-1; D ambiguous. Germline CDR1 is MNHEY and CDR2 is SMNVEV (reference sequence). The CDR3 is 11 residues long. Trimming took off 2 bases at V and 7 bases at J, with 5 bases between the two ends. CDR3 loop: CASSLGLEAFF. DNA of the CDR3: TGTGCCAGCAGTTTAGGGCTTGAAGCTTTCTTT.

This sequence joins TRBV5-1 and TRBJ1-1; a weak D match, TRBD1 (6 bases). The CDR3 spans 14 residues. Germline CDR1 and CDR2: SGHRS and YFSETQ. Trimming removed 5 bases from V and 2 bases from J, with 13 bases in between. The CDR3 loop reads CASRSGTTNTEAFF. CDR3 DNA: TGCGCCAGCAGGTCCGGGACAACTAACACTGAAGCTTTCTTT.

This clone has a handful of counts. The chain carries TRBV19 and TRBJ2-5; 12 nucleotides align to TRBD2. With 7 bases clipped from V and 4 bases from J, the junction kept 7 bases outside the gene matches. There are 15 residues in the CDR3. From germline, CDR1 is LNHDA and CDR2 SQIVND (reference sequence). The CDR3 nucleotides are TGTGCCAGTACACTAGCGGGAGGAAGAGGAGAGACCCAGTACTTC. It yields the protein CASTLAGGRGETQYF.

As regards this clone: One junction end does not reproduce the germline sequence, and a read error may be involved. The rearrangement joins TRBV7-6 to TRBJ2-5, with a possible D match to TRBD2 (5 bases). This CDR3 is built from 16 residues. CDR1 and CDR2 (germline): SGHVS, FNYEAQ. CDR3 DNA sequence: TGTGCCAGCAGCCTAGCCCCCCCTGACACGGCTGAGACCCAGTACTTC. Protein sequence: CASSLAPPDTAETQYF.

The chain is built from TRBV7-6 and TRBJ1-3, with no clear D. This CDR3 has 14 residues. Germline V gene sequence: CDR1 SGHVS, CDR2 FNYEAQ. The V end was cut by 5 bases, the J end by 4 bases, with 12 bases between. The chain's CDR3 is CASSPRWSGNTIYF. The CDR3 DNA reads as TGTGCCAGCAGCCCTCGGTGGTCCGGAAACACCATATATTTT.

About this clone: This same CDR3 is encoded by further DNA sequences in the sample. V and J are TRBV5-1 and TRBJ1-1, with no clear D. The V gene lost 0 bases and the J gene lost 1 base, with 4 bases spanning the gap. This CDR3 contains 13 residues. Germline V lookup: CDR1 SGHRS, CDR2 YFSETQ. The CDR3 coding sequence is TGCGCCAGCAGCTTGGGCGAGAACACTGAAGCTTTCTTT. Translation: CASSLGENTEAFF.

The rearrangement links TRBV9 to TRBJ1-3, with D uncertain. Germline V gene data show CDR1 as SGDLS and CDR2 as YYNGEE. Trimming stripped 7 bases from V and 0 bases from J, with 20 bases between. CDR3 length: 17 residues. The CDR3 DNA sequence: TGTGCCAGCTCCCCCCATCGGCACCGGAGCTCTGGAAACACCATATATTTT. Amino acid sequence: CASSPHRHRSSGNTIYF.

This sequence joins TRBV7-8 and TRBJ2-1; D gene ambiguous. This CDR3 is 14 amino acids long. Trimming stripped 7 bases from V and 5 bases from J, with 15 bases between. Germline CDR1 reads SGHVS; CDR2 reads FQNEAQ. Here the CDR3 reads CASTKPSTDNEQFF. CDR3 DNA: TGTGCCAGCACTAAGCCGTCTACTGACAATGAGCAGTTCTTC.

The V call is TRBV18, the J call TRBJ1-3; TRBD1 matches at 10 bases. V was clipped by 5 bases and J by 0 bases; unmatched bases: 16. This CDR3 region has 20 residues. Germline values: CDR1 KGHSH, CDR2 LQKENI. For the CDR3, the DNA is TGTGCCAGCTCAACAAATACCGGGACAGGGGAGACCCTCTCTGGAAACACCATATATTTT. Protein product: CASSTNTGTGETLSGNTIYF.

The chain has TRBV5-1 and TRBJ1-2, with 7 positions matching TRBD1. CDR1 and CDR2 (germline): SGHRS, YFSETQ. CDR3 size: 15 residues. J gave up 0 bases and V 2 bases, and 4 bases lay outside the gene matches. In nucleotides, the CDR3 is TGCGCCAGCAGCTTTACCGGGACAGCTAACTATGGCTACACCTTC. Protein sequence: CASSFTGTANYGYTF. Full variable domain (remainder filled in from reference TRBV5-1 and TRBJ1-2): KAGVTQTPRYLIKTRGQQVTLSCSPISGHRSVSWYQQTPGQGLQFLFEYFSETQRNKGNFPGRFSGRQFSNSRSEMNVSTLELGDSALYLCASSFTGTANYGYTFGSGTRLTVV.

This chain links TRBV7-9 with TRBJ2-1; possible D gene TRBD2, 5 bases. The V gene's germline CDR1 is SEHNR and CDR2 FQNEAQ (reference sequence). CDR3 length: 15 residues. Trimming removed 2 bases at V and 8 bases at J, with 16 bases between. CDR3 bases: TGTGCCAGCAGCTTAATACTAGGGAGCTTTTATGAGCAGTTCTTC. This encodes CASSLILGSFYEQFF.

This sequence joins TRBV4-3 and TRBJ2-3, with D tentatively TRBD2 (5 bases). The V end was cut by 3 bases, the J end by 0 bases, with 10 bases between. Looked up from germline, CDR1 is LGHNA and CDR2 is YSLEER. The CDR3 length is 15 residues. CDR3 residues: CASSHGETSTDTQYF. CDR3 bases: TGCGCCAGCAGCCACGGGGAAACTAGCACAGATACGCAGTATTTT.

The J gene is TRBJ2-7, the V gene TRBV28; D gene uncertain. This CDR3 spans 12 amino acids. Trimming cost V 3 bases and J 5 bases, with 8 bases left between them. CDR1 is MDHEN, CDR2 SYDVKM, per germline. As DNA, the CDR3 is TGTGCCAGCAGTTTGTGGGCCCACGAGCAGTACTTC. Its translation: CASSLWAHEQYF.

The rearrangement joins TRBV7-9 to TRBJ1-1; weak D call: TRBD1 (6 bases). This CDR3 has 19 amino acids. Germline CDR1 SEHNR, CDR2 FQNEAQ (reference sequence). Trimming shortened V by 0 bases and J by 6 bases, and 26 bases separated the two germline ends. CDR3 loop: CASSLAGLQGYSGRSEAFF. The CDR3 DNA reads as TGTGCCAGCAGCTTAGCGGGGCTACAGGGTTATAGTGGTCGCTCTGAAGCTTTCTTT.

The chain joins TRBV4-2 to TRBJ1-2, with 10 bases fitting TRBD1. The V and J ends lost 3 bases and 5 bases, in that order; junction bases with no gene match: 0. The CDR3 is 13 residues long. CDR1 is LGHNA, CDR2 YNFKEQ, per germline. This CDR3 reads CASSQGQGYGYTF. As DNA, the CDR3 is TGTGCCAGCAGCCAGGGACAGGGGTATGGCTACACCTTC.

Remarks on this clone: At one end the junction does not follow the germline gene, possibly because of a read error. The chain uses TRBV7-7 and TRBJ2-1; TRBD1 agrees at 9 bases. Per germline, CDR1 SSHAT and CDR2 FNYEAQ (reference sequence). CDR3 length: 17 amino acids. CDR3: CASSRLTGTGYVAEQFF. The CDR3 bases are TGTGCTAGCAGCCGCCTTACAGGGACAGGGTATGTGGCTGAGCAGTTCTTC.

The rearrangement links TRBV28 to TRBJ1-5; D is unclear. The CDR3 is made up of 13 amino acids. Trimming removed 10 bases at V and 2 bases at J, with 12 bases between. Germline V CDR1 and CDR2: MDHEN, SYDVKM. This CDR3 is CATRGSGNQPQHF. In DNA, the CDR3 is TGTGCCACACGGGGATCCGGCAATCAGCCCCAGCATTTT.

This chain connects TRBV9 to TRBJ2-7, with 8 bases aligning to TRBD2. The CDR3 runs 15 residues. Germline-derived CDR1 and CDR2 are SGDLS and YYNGEE. The V gene end was trimmed by 1 base and the J gene end by 6 bases; junction bases not matched to a gene: 9. CDR3 protein: CASSVSSGSFSEQYF. The CDR3 coding sequence is TGTGCCAGCAGCGTATCCAGCGGGAGTTTTTCCGAGCAGTACTTC.

The CDR3 is CAIRGRSGTGELFF. In nucleotides, the CDR3 is TGTGCCATCAGAGGGAGGTCGGGCACCGGGGAGCTGTTTTTT. V is TRBV10-3 and J is TRBJ2-2, with TRBD2 as a possible D gene (6 bases). This CDR3 has 14 amino acids. Trimming removed 6 bases from V and 4 bases from J, with 12 bases in between. The germline V gene encodes CDR1 ENHRY and CDR2 SYGVKD.